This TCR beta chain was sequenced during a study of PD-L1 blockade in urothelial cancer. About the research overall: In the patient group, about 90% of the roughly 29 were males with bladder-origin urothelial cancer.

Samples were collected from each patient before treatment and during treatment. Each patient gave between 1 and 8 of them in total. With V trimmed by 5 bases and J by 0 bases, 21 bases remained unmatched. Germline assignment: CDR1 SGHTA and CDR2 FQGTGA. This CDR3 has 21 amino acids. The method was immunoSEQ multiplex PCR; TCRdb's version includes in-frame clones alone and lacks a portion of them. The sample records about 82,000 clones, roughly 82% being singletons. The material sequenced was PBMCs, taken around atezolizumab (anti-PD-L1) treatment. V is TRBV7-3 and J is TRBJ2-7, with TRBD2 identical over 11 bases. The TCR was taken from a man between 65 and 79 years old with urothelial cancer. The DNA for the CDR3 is TGTGCCAGCAGCACTCTACAGGGACGGAGACTAGCGGGATTGAGCTCCTACGAGCAGTACTTC. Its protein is CASSTLQGRRLAGLSSYEQYF.